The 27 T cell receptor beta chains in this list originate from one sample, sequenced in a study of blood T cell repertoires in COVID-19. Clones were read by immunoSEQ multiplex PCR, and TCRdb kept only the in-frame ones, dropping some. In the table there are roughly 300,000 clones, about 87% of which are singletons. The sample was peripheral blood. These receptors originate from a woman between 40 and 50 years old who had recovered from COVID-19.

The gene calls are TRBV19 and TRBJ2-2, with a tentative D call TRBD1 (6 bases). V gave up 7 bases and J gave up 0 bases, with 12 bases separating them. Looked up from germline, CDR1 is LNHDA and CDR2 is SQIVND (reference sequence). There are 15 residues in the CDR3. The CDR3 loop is CASTPDRTNTGELFF. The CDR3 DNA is TGTGCCAGTACCCCCGACAGGACGAACACCGGGGAGCTGTTTTTT. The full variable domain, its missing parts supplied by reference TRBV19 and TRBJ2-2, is DGGITQSPKYLFRKEGQNVTLSCEQNLNHDAMYWYRQDPGQGLRLIYYSQIVNDFQKGDIAEGYSVSREKKESFPLTVTSAQKNPTAFYLCASTPDRTNTGELFFGEGSRLTVL.

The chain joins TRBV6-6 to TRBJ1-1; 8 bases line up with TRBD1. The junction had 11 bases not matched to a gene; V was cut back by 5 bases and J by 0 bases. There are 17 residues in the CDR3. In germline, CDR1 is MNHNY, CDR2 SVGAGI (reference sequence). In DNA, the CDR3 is TGTGCCAGCAGTCTACGGGACAGGAGCATCATGAACACTGAAGCTTTCTTT. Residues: CASSLRDRSIMNTEAFF.

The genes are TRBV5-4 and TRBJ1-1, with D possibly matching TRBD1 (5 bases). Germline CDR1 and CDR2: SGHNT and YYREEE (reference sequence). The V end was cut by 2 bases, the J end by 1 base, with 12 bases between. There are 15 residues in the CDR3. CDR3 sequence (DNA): TGTGCCAGCAGCTTTCAAGACAGACCGAACACTGAAGCTTTCTTT. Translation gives CASSFQDRPNTEAFF.

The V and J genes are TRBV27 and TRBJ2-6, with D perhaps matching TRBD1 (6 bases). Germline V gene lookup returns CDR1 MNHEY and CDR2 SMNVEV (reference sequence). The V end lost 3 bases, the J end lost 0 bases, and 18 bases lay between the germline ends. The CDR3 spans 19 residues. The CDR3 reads CASSFSTGQTVSGANVLTF. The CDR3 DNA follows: TGTGCCAGCAGTTTTAGCACCGGACAGACAGTCTCTGGGGCCAACGTCCTGACTTTC.

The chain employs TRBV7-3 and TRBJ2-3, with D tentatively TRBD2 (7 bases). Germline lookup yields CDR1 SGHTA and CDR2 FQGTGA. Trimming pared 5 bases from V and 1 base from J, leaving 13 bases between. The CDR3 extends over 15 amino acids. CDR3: CASSLLGGGTDTQYF. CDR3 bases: TGTGCCAGCAGCCTCCTAGGGGGGGGCACAGATACGCAGTATTTT.

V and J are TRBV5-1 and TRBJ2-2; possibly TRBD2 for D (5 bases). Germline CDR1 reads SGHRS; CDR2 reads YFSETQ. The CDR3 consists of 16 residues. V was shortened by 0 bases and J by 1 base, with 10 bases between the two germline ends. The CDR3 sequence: CASSLGGLKNTGELFF. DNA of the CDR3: TGCGCCAGCAGCTTGGGAGGGTTGAAGAACACCGGGGAGCTGTTTTTT.

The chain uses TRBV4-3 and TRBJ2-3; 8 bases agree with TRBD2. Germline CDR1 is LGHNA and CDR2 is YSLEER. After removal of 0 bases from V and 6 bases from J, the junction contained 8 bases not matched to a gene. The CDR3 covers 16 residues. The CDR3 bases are TGCGCCAGCAGCCAAGACCCGGGACTAGGGGCCGATACGCAGTATTTT. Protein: CASSQDPGLGADTQYF.

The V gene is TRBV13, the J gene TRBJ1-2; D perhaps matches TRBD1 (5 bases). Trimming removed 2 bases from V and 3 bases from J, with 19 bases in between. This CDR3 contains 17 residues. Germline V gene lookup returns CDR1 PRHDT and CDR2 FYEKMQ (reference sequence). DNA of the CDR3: TGTGCCAGCAGCTTACTTAATATGGGGCAGGTGGACTATGGCTACACCTTC. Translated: CASSLLNMGQVDYGYTF.

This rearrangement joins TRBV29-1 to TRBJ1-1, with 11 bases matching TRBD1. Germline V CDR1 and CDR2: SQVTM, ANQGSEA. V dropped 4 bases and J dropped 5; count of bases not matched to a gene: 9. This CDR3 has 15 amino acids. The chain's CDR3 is CSVAWDRGSPTEAFF. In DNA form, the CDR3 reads TGCAGCGTTGCTTGGGACAGGGGGTCCCCTACTGAAGCTTTCTTT.

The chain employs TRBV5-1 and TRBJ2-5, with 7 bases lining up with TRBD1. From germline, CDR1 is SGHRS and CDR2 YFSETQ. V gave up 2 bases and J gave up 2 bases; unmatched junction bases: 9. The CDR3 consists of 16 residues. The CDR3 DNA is TGCGCCAGCAGCTTTCGGACAGGAGCTATTCAAGAGACCCAGTACTTC. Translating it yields CASSFRTGAIQETQYF.

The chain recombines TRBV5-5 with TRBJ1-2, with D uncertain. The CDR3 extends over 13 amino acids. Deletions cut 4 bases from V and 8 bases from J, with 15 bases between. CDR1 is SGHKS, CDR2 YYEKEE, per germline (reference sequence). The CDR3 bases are TGTGCCAGCAGCCCTCCGCCGGGGAGGGGCTACACCTTC. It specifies CASSPPPGRGYTF.

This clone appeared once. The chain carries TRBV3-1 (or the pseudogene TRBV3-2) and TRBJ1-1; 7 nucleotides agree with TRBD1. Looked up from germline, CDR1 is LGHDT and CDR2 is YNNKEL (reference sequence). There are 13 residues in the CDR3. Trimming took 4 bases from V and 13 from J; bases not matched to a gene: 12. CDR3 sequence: CASSPSERGRCFF. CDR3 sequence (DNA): TGTGCCAGCAGCCCATCTGAGAGGGGGCGGTGTTTCTTT.

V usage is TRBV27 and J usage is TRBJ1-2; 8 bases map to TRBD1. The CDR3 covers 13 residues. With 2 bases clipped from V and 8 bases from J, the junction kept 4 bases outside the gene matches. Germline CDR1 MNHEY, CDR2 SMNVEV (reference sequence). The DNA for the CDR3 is TGTGCCAGCAGTTTACAGGGGGCGTGGGGCTACACCTTC. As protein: CASSLQGAWGYTF.

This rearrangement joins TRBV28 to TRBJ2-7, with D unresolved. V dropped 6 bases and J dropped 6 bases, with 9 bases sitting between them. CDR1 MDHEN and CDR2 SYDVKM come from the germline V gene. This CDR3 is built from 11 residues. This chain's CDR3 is CASSLNTEQYF. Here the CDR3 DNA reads TGTGCCAGCAGCTTGAACACCGAGCAGTACTTC.

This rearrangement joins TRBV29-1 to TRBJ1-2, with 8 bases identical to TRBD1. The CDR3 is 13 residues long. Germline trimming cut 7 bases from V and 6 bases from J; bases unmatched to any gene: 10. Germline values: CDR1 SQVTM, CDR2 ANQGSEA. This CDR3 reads CSAHRSTGDGYTF. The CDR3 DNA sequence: TGCAGCGCCCACCGATCGACAGGGGATGGCTACACCTTC.

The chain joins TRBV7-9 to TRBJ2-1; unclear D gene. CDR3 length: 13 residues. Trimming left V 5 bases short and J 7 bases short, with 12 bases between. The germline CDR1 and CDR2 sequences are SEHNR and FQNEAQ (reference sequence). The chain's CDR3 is CASSPRVGNEQFF. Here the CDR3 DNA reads TGTGCCAGCAGCCCACGGGTGGGTAATGAGCAGTTCTTC.

The CDR3 protein is CASSFGGSYNEQFF. The CDR3 coding sequence is TGTGCCAGCAGCTTTGGGGGGTCCTACAATGAGCAGTTCTTC. The chain joins TRBV11-3 to TRBJ2-1; tentative D call: TRBD2 (6 bases). CDR1 and CDR2 from the germline V gene are SGHNT and YENEEA. This CDR3 contains 14 residues. The V and J ends lost 3 bases and 1 base respectively, with 7 bases between them.

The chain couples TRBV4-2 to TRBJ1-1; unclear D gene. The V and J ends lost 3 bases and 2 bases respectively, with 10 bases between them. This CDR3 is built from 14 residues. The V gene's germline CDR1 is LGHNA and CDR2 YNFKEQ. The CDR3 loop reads CASSHLATNTEAFF. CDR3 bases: TGTGCCAGCAGCCACCTCGCCACAAACACTGAAGCTTTCTTT.

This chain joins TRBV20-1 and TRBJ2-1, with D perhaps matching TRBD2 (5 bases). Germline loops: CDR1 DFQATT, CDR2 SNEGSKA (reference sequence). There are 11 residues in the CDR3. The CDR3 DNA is TGCAGGGCCTCCCGGGGCAATGAGCAGTTCTTC. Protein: CRASRGNEQFF.

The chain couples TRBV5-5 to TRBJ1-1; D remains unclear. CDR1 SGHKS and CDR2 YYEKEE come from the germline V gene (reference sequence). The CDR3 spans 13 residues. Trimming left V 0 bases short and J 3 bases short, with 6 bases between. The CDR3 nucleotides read TGTGCCAGCAGCTTGGAGAGAGACACTGAAGCTTTCTTT. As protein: CASSLERDTEAFF.

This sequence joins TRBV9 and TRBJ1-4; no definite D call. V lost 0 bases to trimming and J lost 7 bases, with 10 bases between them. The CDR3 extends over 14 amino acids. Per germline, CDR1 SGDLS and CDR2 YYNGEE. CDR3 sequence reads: CASSVGGLGEKLFF. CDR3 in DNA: TGTGCCAGCAGCGTAGGAGGGTTGGGTGAAAAACTGTTTTTT. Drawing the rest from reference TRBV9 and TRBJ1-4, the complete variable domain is DSGVTQTPKHLITATGQRVTLRCSPRSGDLSVYWYQQSLDQGLQFLIQYYNGEERAKGNILERFSAQQFPDLHSELNLSSLELGDSALYFCASSVGGLGEKLFFGSGTQLSVL.

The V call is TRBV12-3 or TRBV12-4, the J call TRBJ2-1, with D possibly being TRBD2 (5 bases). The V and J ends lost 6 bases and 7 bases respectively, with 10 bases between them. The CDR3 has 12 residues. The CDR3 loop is CASSDRGNEQFF. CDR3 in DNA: TGTGCCAGCAGCGACCGGGGAAATGAGCAGTTCTTC.

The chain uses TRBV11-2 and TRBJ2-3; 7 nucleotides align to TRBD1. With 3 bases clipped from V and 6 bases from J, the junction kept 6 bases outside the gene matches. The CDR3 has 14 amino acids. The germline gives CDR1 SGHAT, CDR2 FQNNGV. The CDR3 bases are TGTGCCAGCAGCTTCAACAGGGGCTCCGATACGCAGTATTTT. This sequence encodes CASSFNRGSDTQYF.

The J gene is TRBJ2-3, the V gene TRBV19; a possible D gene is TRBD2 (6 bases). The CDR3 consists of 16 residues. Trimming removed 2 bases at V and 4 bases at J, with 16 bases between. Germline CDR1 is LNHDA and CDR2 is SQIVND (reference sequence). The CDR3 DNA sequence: TGTGCCAGTAGTATAAGGTCAGGAGGGTTCCCAGATACGCAGTATTTT. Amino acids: CASSIRSGGFPDTQYF.

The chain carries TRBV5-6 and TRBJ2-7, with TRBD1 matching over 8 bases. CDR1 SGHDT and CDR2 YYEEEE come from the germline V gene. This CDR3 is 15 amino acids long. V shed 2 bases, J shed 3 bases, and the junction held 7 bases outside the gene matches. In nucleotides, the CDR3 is TGTGCCAGCAGCTTCTCGGACAGGGCAGTCTACGAGCAGTACTTC. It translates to CASSFSDRAVYEQYF.

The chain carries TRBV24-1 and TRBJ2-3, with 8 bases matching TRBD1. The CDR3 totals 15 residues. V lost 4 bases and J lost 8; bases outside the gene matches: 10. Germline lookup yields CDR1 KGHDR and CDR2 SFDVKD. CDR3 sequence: CATSDWTGTGFTQYF. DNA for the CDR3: TGTGCCACCAGTGACTGGACAGGGACCGGCTTTACGCAGTATTTT.

Written as DNA, the CDR3 is TGTGCCAGCAGCTTGGCGGACAGGGGGTTCTACGAGCAGTACTTC. This codes for CASSLADRGFYEQYF. This chain connects TRBV5-6 to TRBJ2-7, with TRBD1 matching over 10 bases. Unmatched junction bases numbered 3, after V lost 0 bases and J lost 3 bases. This CDR3 has 15 residues. Germline values: CDR1 SGHDT, CDR2 YYEEEE. The complete variable domain, with remaining parts taken from reference TRBV5-6 and TRBJ2-7, reads DAGVTQSPTHLIKTRGQQVTLRCSPKSGHDTVSWYQQALGQGPQFIFQYYEEEERQRGNFPDRFSGHQFPNYSSELNVNALLLGDSALYLCASSLADRGFYEQYFGPGTRLTVT.